The 17 T cell receptor beta chains given below trace back to one sample, sequenced in a study of metastatic and nonmetastatic thyroid tumors. Among the patients, none had received any treatment before thyroid surgery. Through MiXCR, TCRdb re-clonotyped the PCR reads. The table includes about 92,000 clones, just under 15% detected once. The sequenced material came from blood. All receptors derive from a female donor with papillary thyroid cancer or a benign thyroid nodule (not recorded which). Some clones in this sample may be carry-over from other donors' samples.

In its sample, this clone was seen a few times. The J gene is TRBJ2-5, the V gene TRBV20-1; D is uncertain. From germline, CDR1 is DFQATT and CDR2 SNEGSKA (reference sequence). The germline V and J ends were trimmed by 1 base and 5 bases, with 11 bases remaining between them. This CDR3 comprises 13 residues. CDR3 nucleotide sequence: TGCAGTGCTAGAGTATCCGGAAGGGAGACCCAGTACTTC. Its translation is CSARVSGRETQYF.

The J gene is TRBJ2-1, the V gene TRBV28; D is tentatively TRBD1 or TRBD2 (5 bases each). This CDR3 contains 17 residues. Trimming pared 2 bases from V and 4 bases from J, leaving 18 bases between. Looked up from germline, CDR1 is MDHEN and CDR2 is SYDVKM. This CDR3 is CASSLHSVGHPYNEQFF. CDR3 in DNA: TGTGCCAGCAGTTTACATAGCGTGGGGCACCCTTACAATGAGCAGTTCTTC.

The V and J genes are TRBV14 and TRBJ1-2, with a possible D match to TRBD1 (6 bases). Trimming took 4 bases from V and 4 from J, leaving 10 bases between them. The CDR3 is 13 amino acids. The germline CDR1 and CDR2 sequences are SGHDN and FVKESK. CDR3 protein: CASSRGGGYGYTF. The CDR3 DNA follows: TGTGCCAGCAGCCGAGGAGGGGGCTATGGCTACACCTTC.

Points on this clone: A read error may explain this, as a much larger clone is one base away. The chain recombines TRBV11-2 with TRBJ2-1, with TRBD2 identical over 7 bases. This CDR3 spans 15 amino acids. The germline V gene encodes CDR1 SGHAT and CDR2 FQNNGV. V dropped 6 bases and J dropped 6; count of bases not matched to a gene: 11. The CDR3 DNA follows: TGTGCCAGCAGGCATACGGGACTAACCTCCAATGAGCAGTTCTTC. Translating it yields CASRHTGLTSNEQFF.

The rearrangement links TRBV9 to TRBJ2-5; D unresolved. V lost 0 bases and J 0 bases, leaving 9 bases between the germline ends. CDR1 is SGDLS, CDR2 YYNGEE, per germline. The CDR3 is made up of 15 amino acids. CDR3 DNA: TGTGCCAGCAGCGTAGATGTCACGTACCAAGAGACCCAGTACTTC. It codes for CASSVDVTYQETQYF.

The table lists this clone with many counts. The chain carries TRBV6-5 and TRBJ2-5; TRBD2 might be the D (6 bases). Deletions cut 2 bases from V and 3 bases from J, with 10 bases between. The CDR3 is 14 residues long. CDR1 and CDR2 from the germline V gene are MNHEY and SVGAGI. The CDR3 protein is CASSYRGLKETQYF. CDR3 bases: TGTGCCAGCAGTTACCGGGGACTCAAAGAGACCCAGTACTTC.

Concerning this clone itself: With a much larger clone just one base away, this may be a read error. In the same sample, other DNA sequences code for this CDR3. V and J are TRBV30 and TRBJ2-7, with TRBD1 matching over 7 bases. Germline V gene sequence: CDR1 GTSNPN, CDR2 SVGIG (reference sequence). Trimming removed 5 bases from V and 3 bases from J; junction bases left unmatched: 13. The CDR3 is 15 amino acids. CDR3 amino acids: CAWQPLTGKVYEQYF. The CDR3 DNA reads as TGTGCCTGGCAACCTCTGACAGGGAAAGTCTACGAGCAGTACTTC.

This clone was observed at least ten times. This sequence joins TRBV6-1 and TRBJ1-5, with unresolved D. The length of the CDR3 is 13 residues. Germline V gene sequence: CDR1 MNHNS, CDR2 SASEGT. V dropped 4 bases and J dropped 3 bases, with 7 bases sitting between them. The CDR3 DNA reads as TGTGCCAGCAGTGGGCGTGACAATCAGCCCCAGCATTTT. Translating gives CASSGRDNQPQHF.

In this sample, this clone turned up many times. The chain carries TRBV27 and TRBJ2-7; a weak D match, TRBD1 (6 bases). V was pared by 6 bases and J by 3 bases, with 12 bases between. The CDR3 extends over 13 amino acids. Germline V gene lookup returns CDR1 MNHEY and CDR2 SMNVEV (reference sequence). The CDR3 loop reads CASSSTGRYEQYF. CDR3 nucleotide sequence: TGTGCCAGCAGCTCAACAGGGCGCTACGAGCAGTACTTC.

Notes on this clone: A clone one base away is much larger, so this may be a read error. V gene TRBV3-1 combines with J gene TRBJ2-2; TRBD2 is a possible D gene (5 bases). Germline V gene lookup returns CDR1 LGHDT and CDR2 YNNKEL (reference sequence). There are 12 residues in the CDR3. CDR3 amino acids: CASSQATGEMFF. In DNA form, the CDR3 reads TGTGCCAGCAGCCAAGCCACCGGGGAGATGTTTTTT.

This clone was counted only a few times. The CDR3: CASGTSGETGELFF. Here the CDR3 DNA reads TGTGCAAGCGGGACTAGCGGGGAAACCGGGGAGCTGTTTTTT. The chain recombines TRBV25-1 with TRBJ2-2; 13 bases match TRBD2. There are 14 residues in the CDR3. CDR1 is MGHDK, CDR2 SYGVNS, per germline.

Points on this clone: The junction departs from the called germline gene at one end, perhaps through a read error. V gene TRBV11-2 combines with J gene TRBJ2-7; TRBD1 or TRBD2 may be the D gene (6 bases each). Germline V gene lookup returns CDR1 SGHAT and CDR2 FQNNGV. The CDR3 sequence is 16 residues long. The DNA of the CDR3 is TGTGCCAGCAGCTCTCGGGGGCACGGATCTCGTGGCGAGCATTACTTC. It codes for CASSSRGHGSRGEHYF.

This clone was seen repeatedly, ten times or more. This chain uses TRBV27 with TRBJ1-1; the D is unclear. Trimming took 5 bases from V and 4 from J, leaving 17 bases between them. Germline values: CDR1 MNHEY, CDR2 SMNVEV (reference sequence). This CDR3 region has 15 residues. The CDR3 DNA is TGTGCCAGCAGTCCAATCCCCATTCGGAGCACTGAAGCTTTCTTT. Protein sequence: CASSPIPIRSTEAFF.

In this sample, this clone turned up many times. The V call is TRBV12-3 or TRBV12-4, the J call TRBJ1-5; 7 nucleotides line up with TRBD1. The J segment lost 5 bases and the V segment lost 5 bases, leaving 6 bases of the junction unmatched. This CDR3 region has 14 residues. The CDR3 loop is CASSPGDSDQPQHF. The CDR3 DNA reads as TGTGCCAGCAGTCCAGGGGACAGCGATCAGCCCCAGCATTTT.

Points on this clone: A read error may be the cause here, since a much bigger clone is one base away. The rearrangement links TRBV7-6 to TRBJ2-1; 9 bases agree with TRBD1. Looked up from germline, CDR1 is SGHVS and CDR2 is FNYEAQ. The length of the CDR3 is 15 residues. The CDR3 region is CASILGGQGFNEQFF. The DNA for the CDR3 is TGTGCCAGCATCTTAGGGGGACAGGGATTCAATGAGCAGTTCTTC.

This clone showed up many times. V is TRBV3-1 and J is TRBJ2-5, with 8 bases matching TRBD2. CDR3 size: 15 residues. The V gene's germline CDR1 is LGHDT and CDR2 YNNKEL (reference sequence). Trimming took 4 bases from V and 1 from J; bases not matched to a gene: 5. CDR3 sequence: CASSRAGAAQETQYF. The CDR3 coding sequence is TGTGCCAGCAGCCGAGCGGGGGCCGCCCAAGAGACCCAGTACTTC.

This clone was found a few times. The chain joins TRBV27 to TRBJ2-4; 8 bases align to TRBD1. The CDR3 length is 16 residues. Germline CDR1 is MNHEY and CDR2 is SMNVEV (reference sequence). The V segment lost 4 bases and the J segment 4 bases; nucleotides outside the gene matches: 9. CDR3 coding DNA: TGTGCCAGCAGTTCCCACCAGACAGGGGCAAAAAACATTCAGTACTTC. Translated, it gives CASSSHQTGAKNIQYF.